Listed below are T cell receptor beta chains from one sample, sequenced in a study of cytomegalovirus exposure and HLA in healthy donors. The table came from immunoSEQ multiplex PCR; TCRdb's copy has only in-frame clones and leaves some out. This sample contains tens of thousands of clones. Sequenced material: PBMCs. The receptors here all came from a woman in her 30s in good health and CMV-seropositive. The CDR3 runs from the conserved cysteine through the conserved F or W. Each record gives: D gene, J gene, V gene, CDR3 protein, CDR3 DNA. A D gene is named only where the DNA matches it firmly.

d_gene: .
j_gene: TRBJ2-7
v_gene: TRBV18
CDR3aa: CASSPPSYAQYF
CDR3nt: TGTGCCAGCTCACCACCCTCCTACGCGCAGTACTTC

d_gene: TRBD1
j_gene: TRBJ1-2
v_gene: TRBV5-1
CDR3aa: CASGLEDRGIYGYTF
CDR3nt: TGCGCCAGCGGCTTAGAGGACAGGGGCATCTATGGCTACACCTTC

d_gene: .
j_gene: TRBJ2-1
v_gene: TRBV7-2
CDR3aa: CASSITRDTDEFF
CDR3nt: TGTGCCAGCAGCATCACTCGGGACACTGATGAGTTCTTC

d_gene: TRBD2
j_gene: TRBJ2-7
v_gene: TRBV27
CDR3aa: CASSFSGGYEQYF
CDR3nt: TGTGCCAGCAGTTTTAGCGGGGGATACGAGCAGTACTTC

d_gene: TRBD1
j_gene: TRBJ1-1
v_gene: TRBV11-2
CDR3aa: CASSTDRGVSAFF
CDR3nt: TGTGCCAGCAGCACCGACAGGGGCGTAAGTGCTTTCTTT

d_gene: TRBD1
j_gene: TRBJ2-7
v_gene: TRBV6-5
CDR3aa: CASSRNRGYEQYF
CDR3nt: TGTGCCAGCAGCCGCAACAGGGGATACGAGCAGTACTTC

d_gene: TRBD1
j_gene: TRBJ2-1
v_gene: TRBV7-2
CDR3aa: CASSFGTGLYNEQFF
CDR3nt: TGTGCCAGCAGCTTCGGGACAGGCCTCTACAATGAGCAGTTCTTC

d_gene: .
j_gene: TRBJ1-4
v_gene: TRBV7-9
CDR3aa: CASSFLQNEKLFF
CDR3nt: TGTGCCAGCAGCTTCTTACAGAATGAAAAACTGTTTTTT

d_gene: .
j_gene: TRBJ1-2
v_gene: TRBV19
CDR3aa: CASSIGSVDYGYTF
CDR3nt: TGTGCCAGTAGTATCGGGAGCGTTGACTATGGCTACACCTTC

d_gene: TRBD2
j_gene: TRBJ2-5
v_gene: TRBV6-5
CDR3aa: CASSLAGGGRGAQYF
CDR3nt: TGTGCCAGCAGCTTGGCTGGGGGGGGACGCGGGGCCCAGTACTTC

d_gene: TRBD1
j_gene: TRBJ1-4
v_gene: TRBV10-2
CDR3aa: CASSRDRVEKLFF
CDR3nt: TGCGCCAGCAGTCGGGACAGGGTTGAAAAACTGTTTTTT

d_gene: .
j_gene: TRBJ2-5
v_gene: TRBV5-5
CDR3aa: CASSLPGKETQYF
CDR3nt: TGTGCCAGCAGCTTACCAGGGAAAGAGACCCAGTACTTC